Listed below are T cell receptor beta chains from one sample, sequenced in a study of T-cell memory formation after mild COVID-19. TCRdb processed the 5' RACE reads anew with MiXCR; each CDR3 protein has one entry. The data show some 250,000 distinct CDR3 sequences, with 7.5% to 10% seen just once and approximately 20% held by the top ten. The sequenced sample consisted of PBMCs or a T cell subset sorted from them (not recorded which). All receptors come from a man younger than 35 who had mild COVID-19 (a few samples of this study predate the infection). Cell type and time point are not known. The CDR3 runs from the conserved cysteine through the conserved F or W. A D gene is named only where the DNA matches it firmly. Part of the rows lack a size; the others show once, few, many or a class for expanded clones.

cdr3_length clone_size j_call d_call v_call cdr3_aa cdr3_nt
13 few TRBJ1-1 - TRBV7-9 CASSFGVIPEAFF TGTGCCAGCAGCTTTGGGGTCATCCCTGAAGCTTTCTTT
15 - TRBJ2-3 TRBD2 TRBV28 CASSSWGLASDTQYF TGTGCCAGCAGTAGCTGGGGACTAGCTTCAGATACGCAGTATTTT
15 few TRBJ2-3 - TRBV6-5 CASSYWGGQADTQYF TGTGCCAGCAGTTACTGGGGGGGACAGGCAGATACGCAGTATTTT
14 - TRBJ2-7 - TRBV10-3 CAIRSRNGTYEQYF TGTGCCATCAGAAGTAGGAACGGCACCTACGAGCAGTACTTC
12 - TRBJ1-2 - TRBV29-1 CSVEDAEEGYTF TGCAGCGTTGAAGATGCCGAGGAAGGCTACACCTTC
15 few TRBJ2-4 - TRBV6-5 CASSYSTGKGNIQYF TGTGCCAGCAGTTACTCGACCGGAAAGGGAAACATTCAGTACTTC
16 few TRBJ2-7 TRBD2 TRBV6-1 CASSGGTSGYSYEQYF TGTGCCAGCAGTGGAGGGACTAGCGGGTACTCCTACGAGCAGTACTTC
15 few TRBJ2-7 TRBD1 TRBV20-1 CSARAAGTGFHEQYF TGCAGTGCTAGAGCGGCCGGGACAGGGTTCCACGAGCAGTACTTC
18 few TRBJ1-6 - TRBV18 CASSPTGTAGPLSSPLHF TGTGCCAGCTCACCAACCGGGACCGCGGGGCCTCTGTCTTCACCCCTCCACTTT
14 few TRBJ2-2 TRBD2 TRBV20-1 CSARDPAGSGELFF TGCAGTGCTAGGGATCCAGCGGGGAGCGGGGAGCTGTTTTTT
13 - TRBJ2-1 - TRBV2 CASSEDSYNEQFF TGTGCCAGCAGTGAAGACAGCTACAATGAGCAGTTCTTC
15 few TRBJ1-5 TRBD1 TRBV9 CASSVSGQENQPQHF TGTGCCAGCAGCGTAAGCGGACAGGAAAATCAGCCCCAGCATTTT